This T cell receptor beta chain was found in a study of cytomegalovirus exposure and HLA in healthy donors. Comments on this clone: Its antigen is undetermined.

A multiplex PCR was run with 60 Vbeta primers and 13 Jbeta primers. Under the authors' procedure: Unique TCR beta chains numbered roughly 83 million in a later analysis, with roughly 10 million shared. Generated by immunoSEQ multiplex PCR, the TCRdb table keeps only in-frame clones and is missing some. The V and J calls and clone size are taken from that table; D and trimming were inferred from the DNA. The sample includes 130,000 to 150,000 clones, roughly 82% of them seen just once. CDR1 is SGDLS, CDR2 YYNGEE, per germline. Deletions cut 0 bases from V and 2 bases from J, with 6 bases between. This CDR3 has 14 residues. The study's findings and limits: Immune exposure data for these donors was limited to CMV serostatus. Near-uniform donor sequencing depth was presumed by presence/absence analyses. A later look showed TCR association rates differing by HLA locus, highest for DRB1 and lowest for HLA-C.

The chain uses TRBV9 and TRBJ1-3; no definite D call. Sequenced: PBMCs. This receptor was taken from a man aged 30 to 45 in good health and CMV-seropositive. The CDR3 is CASSVAGTGNTIYF. The CDR3 region has the DNA TGTGCCAGCAGCGTAGCGGGGACTGGAAACACCATATATTTT.